The T cell receptor (beta chain) described here comes from a study of T cells in Graves' hyperthyroidism and ophthalmopathy. TCR beta CDR3 region amplification was performed from RNA transcripts. The TCR CDR3 first-round RT-PCR relied on the HTBI primer set. Each CDR3 protein is one row after TCRdb ran MiXCR on the multiplex PCR reads. In the table there are about 740,000 distinct CDR3 sequences, around 13% of which are singletons. This clonotype was seen once. Sequence at one end of the junction differs from germline and may be a read error. Germline CDR1 SGHRS, CDR2 YFSETQ. CDR3 length: 15 amino acids.

Specimen: blood. This chain links TRBV5-1 with TRBJ2-1, with D maybe TRBD2 (5 bases). The sequence was obtained from a woman between 18 and 30 years old with Graves' hyperthyroidism. The CDR3 spells CASRLGSPGRDEQFF. The CDR3 DNA reads as TGCGCCAGCCGCTTGGGATCCCCGGGAAGGGATGAGCAGTTCTTC.